The sequence of this T cell receptor (beta chain) was determined in a study of blood T cell repertoires in COVID-19. Whole-study context: The samples span acute and convalescent COVID-19 from the United States, Italy and Spain. Sources were T cells, B-cell-depleted T cells, or PBMCs; the material itself was cDNA or gDNA.

In the authors' workflow: Amplification of reference gene primers was used by the study to estimate nucleated cell counts. The data were produced by immunoSEQ multiplex PCR, yet TCRdb's version contains in-frame clones alone and is incomplete. V, J and clone size are those of that table, while D and trimming were read from the DNA. The sample records under 75,000 clones, about 73% being singletons. The CDR3 is 15 amino acids. Germline loops: CDR1 SGHRS, CDR2 YFSETQ. V dropped 3 bases and J dropped 9; count of bases not matched to a gene: 12. In this sample, this clone turned up a few times. The sample comprised peripheral blood. The rearrangement uses TRBV5-1 and TRBJ2-1; TRBD2 matches 7 bases. This TCR was recovered from a woman between 45 and 60 years old with active or convalescent COVID-19. The CDR3 bases are TGCGCCAGCAGCTCCACTAGCGCGCCTAACGGTGAGCAGTTCTTC. Protein product: CASSSTSAPNGEQFF. Full variable domain (rest looked up from reference TRBV5-1 and TRBJ2-1): KAGVTQTPRYLIKTRGQQVTLSCSPISGHRSVSWYQQTPGQGLQFLFEYFSETQRNKGNFPGRFSGRQFSNSRSEMNVSTLELGDSALYLCASSSTSAPNGEQFFGPGTRLTVL.